This passage covers 11 T cell receptor beta chains from one sample sequenced in a study of OX40 agonist ivuxolimab in advanced cancers. Using immunoSEQ multiplex PCR, the repertoire was profiled, and TCRdb retains in-frame clones only, with some absent. Of over 50,000 clones listed, around four fifths are singletons. Sequenced material: CD4+ or CD8+ T cells sorted from blood, taken in a trial of the OX40 agonist ivuxolimab. These TCRs come from an adult with an advanced solid tumor such as melanoma, head and neck, liver or kidney cancer.

This clone was recorded once. The gene calls are TRBV7-9 and TRBJ1-2; D gene ambiguous. Deletions cut 1 base from V and 6 bases from J, with 12 bases between. There are 14 residues in the CDR3. The V gene's germline CDR1 is SEHNR and CDR2 FQNEAQ (reference sequence). CDR3 sequence reads: CASSLGVNNDGYTF. CDR3 nucleotides: TGTGCCAGCAGCTTAGGGGTTAATAATGATGGCTACACCTTC.

The genes are TRBV4-3 and TRBJ2-5; 10 positions agree with TRBD2. The germline gives CDR1 LGHNA, CDR2 YSLEER. The CDR3 has 17 residues. V trimming: 0 bases; J trimming: 5 bases; junction bases outside the gene matches: 9. The chain's CDR3 is CASSQDLQRGGVETQYF. CDR3 coding DNA: TGCGCCAGCAGCCAAGATCTTCAGCGGGGGGGGGTCGAGACCCAGTACTTC.

The rearrangement uses TRBV7-8 and TRBJ2-3, with D tentatively TRBD1 (7 bases). This CDR3 region has 17 residues. Germline CDR1 and CDR2: SGHVS and FQNEAQ. V gave up 5 bases and J gave up 11 bases, with 29 bases separating them. CDR3 residues: CASSPYRGTDRNNKQYF. In DNA form, the CDR3 reads TGTGCCAGCAGCCCCTACCGGGGGACAGACCGAAACAATAAGCAGTATTTT.

The chain employs TRBV4-2 and TRBJ1-2; TRBD1 matches 9 bases. Germline loops: CDR1 LGHNA, CDR2 YNFKEQ. Germline trimming cut 5 bases from V and 3 bases from J; bases unmatched to any gene: 7. CDR3 length equals 15 residues. CDR3 in DNA: TGTGCCAGCAGCTTGGGGACAGGGAACTACTATGGCTACACCTTC. The encoded protein is CASSLGTGNYYGYTF.

This clone has a single count. The chain is built from TRBV6-5 and TRBJ1-1; the D gene is possibly TRBD1 (5 bases). The CDR3 is 13 amino acids. Deletions cut 7 bases from V and 5 bases from J, with 14 bases between. Germline V gene sequence: CDR1 MNHEY, CDR2 SVGAGI. The CDR3 loop reads CASTPPGGTEAFF. The CDR3 DNA follows: TGTGCCAGCACCCCACCGGGGGGAACTGAAGCTTTCTTT.

This chain links TRBV28 with TRBJ2-1; D unclear. V gave up 7 bases and J gave up 2 bases, with 12 bases separating them. The CDR3 loop spans 14 amino acids. Per germline, CDR1 MDHEN and CDR2 SYDVKM. For the CDR3, the DNA is TGTGCCAGCATCCCCGGCGGTACCTACAATGAGCAGTTCTTC. Translating it yields CASIPGGTYNEQFF.

V gene TRBV11-3 combines with J gene TRBJ2-5; 8 bases match TRBD2. The length of the CDR3 is 15 residues. The germline gives CDR1 SGHNT, CDR2 YENEEA. The V gene end was trimmed by 1 base and the J gene end by 4 bases; junction bases not matched to a gene: 5. This CDR3 is CASSLAGGGGETQYF. The CDR3 bases are TGTGCCAGCAGCTTAGCGGGGGGGGGCGGAGAGACCCAGTACTTC.

The rearrangement links TRBV5-1 to TRBJ2-5; unclear D gene. The CDR3 spans 16 residues. Germline loops: CDR1 SGHRS, CDR2 YFSETQ. V was clipped by 6 bases and J by 3 bases, with 21 bases between them. The CDR3 loop reads CASTPSKVRNEETQYF. For the CDR3, the DNA is TGCGCCAGCACCCCCTCGAAAGTTAGGAACGAAGAGACCCAGTACTTC.

The sample holds one count of this clone. The rearrangement links TRBV2 to TRBJ2-5; 9 bases fit TRBD1. The last part of the DNA fits TRBJ2-7 better; the J call may be wrong. Germline V CDR1 and CDR2: SNHLY, FYNNEI. The CDR3 extends over 13 amino acids. The CDR3, as DNA: TGTGCCAGCAGCGACAGGGGGTCCTACGAGCAGTACTTC. It specifies CASSDRGSYEQYF.

This chain joins TRBV28 and TRBJ1-6; D is unclear. Germline CDR1 is MDHEN and CDR2 is SYDVKM. Deletions cut 5 bases from V and 8 bases from J, with 7 bases between. The CDR3 contains 12 residues. The CDR3 sequence is CASSRNDSPLHF. CDR3 bases: TGTGCCAGCAGTAGGAATGATTCACCCCTCCACTTT.

This rearrangement joins TRBV6-5 to TRBJ1-2; a weak D match, TRBD1 (6 bases). Germline V lookup: CDR1 MNHEY, CDR2 SVGAGI. This CDR3 has 16 amino acids. The V gene lost 4 bases and the J gene lost 0 bases, with 15 bases spanning the gap. The CDR3 DNA follows: TGTGCCAGCAGTTTAGACTTCGGACAGACTAACTATGGCTACACCTTC. It encodes CASSLDFGQTNYGYTF.